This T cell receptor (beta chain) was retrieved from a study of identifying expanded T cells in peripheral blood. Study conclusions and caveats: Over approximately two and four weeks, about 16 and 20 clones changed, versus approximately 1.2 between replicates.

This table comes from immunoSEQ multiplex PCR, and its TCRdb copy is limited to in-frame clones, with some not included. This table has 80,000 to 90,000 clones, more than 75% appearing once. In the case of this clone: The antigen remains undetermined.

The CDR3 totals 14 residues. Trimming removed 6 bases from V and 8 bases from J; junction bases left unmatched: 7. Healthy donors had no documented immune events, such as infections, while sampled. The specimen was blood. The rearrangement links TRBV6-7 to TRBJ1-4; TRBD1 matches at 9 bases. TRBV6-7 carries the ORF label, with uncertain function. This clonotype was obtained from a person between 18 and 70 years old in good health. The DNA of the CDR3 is TGTGCCAGCAGGGGACAGGGCCCCGTGGAAAAACTGTTTTTT. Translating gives CASRGQGPVEKLFF.